Listed below are T cell receptor beta chains from one sample, sequenced in a study of cytomegalovirus exposure and HLA in healthy donors. The method was immunoSEQ multiplex PCR; TCRdb's version includes in-frame clones alone and lacks a portion of them. This table holds about 140,000 clones, roughly 83% found once. Sequenced material: PBMCs. All receptors derive from a female donor in good health and CMV-seronegative. The CDR3 runs from the conserved cysteine through the conserved F or W. Not every row has a clone size; where given, it reads once, few, many or a size class.

V,J,size,CDR3
TRBV19,TRBJ1-5,once,CATRSGIYQPQHF
TRBV4-3,TRBJ1-6,NA,CASSQDWGGSYNSPLHF
TRBV5-1,TRBJ1-2,NA,CASSLGQGSYGYTF
TRBV11-3,TRBJ1-4,NA,CASSSRQGAEKLFF
TRBV5-5,TRBJ2-2,few,CASSTGHSNTGELFF
TRBV5-4,TRBJ1-1,few,CASSWGRGTEAFF
TRBV20-1,TRBJ2-3,once,CSAPSPDTQYF
TRBV10-3,TRBJ2-7,NA,CAISPGLAGGLTYEQYF
TRBV5-6,TRBJ2-7,few,CASSLNLGGYEQYF
TRBV19,TRBJ1-5,NA,CASSTRDQPQHF
TRBV5-1,TRBJ1-1,NA,CASRDRNMNTEAFF
TRBV10-3,TRBJ2-1,NA,CAISVVNEQFF
TRBV11-2,TRBJ2-7,NA,CASSLGRGGKIYEQYF
TRBV2,TRBJ2-1,few,CARGLAGGGEQFF
TRBV7-8,TRBJ2-5,NA,CASSLQGLAGEGETQYF
TRBV7-2,TRBJ1-5,NA,CASSSPGQGAISRPQHF
TRBV27,TRBJ1-5,NA,CASSHNQPQHF
TRBV11-3,TRBJ2-5,NA,CASSFRRERETQYF
TRBV7-9,TRBJ2-7,NA,CASSGQGHYEQYF
TRBV6-5,TRBJ2-7,NA,CASSNRDRIQYF
TRBV9,TRBJ2-1,NA,CASAVTSGRPWDEQFF
TRBV2,TRBJ1-5,NA,CASSDTDRSQPQHF
TRBV5-4,TRBJ1-2,NA,CASSGGPGQRNYGYTF
TRBV6-5,TRBJ2-3,NA,CASRPLLSYTDTQYF
TRBV6-6,TRBJ1-6,NA,CASSYAGLDNSPLHF
TRBV6-5,TRBJ1-1,NA,CASSYGGALMNTEAFF
TRBV29-1,TRBJ2-1,NA,CSVEDGAYNEQFF
TRBV20-1,TRBJ1-4,NA,CSTLQGEKLFF
TRBV5-6,TRBJ1-2,NA,CASSLVGGAKNSGYTF
TRBV27,TRBJ2-1,NA,CASSFGLAGSPNYNEQFF
TRBV10-1,TRBJ2-7,NA,CASTTEARYEQYF